The clone carrying this T cell receptor beta chain has only a few counts. The antigen is undetermined. PCR primers comprised 60 Vbeta and 13 Jbeta primers. Original analysis: A later analysis counted 65 million to 95 million unique TCR beta chains, some 10 million shared. The protocol was immunoSEQ multiplex PCR, while the TCRdb copy is restricted to in-frame clones and leaves out a portion. Clone size and V and J calls were adopted from that table, with D and trimming inferred from the DNA. The sample has some 160,000 clones, 75% to 80% seen once. V shed 0 bases and J 7 bases; nucleotides not matched to a gene: 6. The CDR3 consists of 16 residues. Per germline, CDR1 LGHNA and CDR2 YNFKEQ. The source of the sample is a study of cytomegalovirus exposure and HLA in healthy donors. Study observations and caveats: When a later analysis was performed, an Asian-associated ancestry cluster reportedly had fewer N-insertions than the approximately 700-donor mean. Later analysis suggested links between common viral pathogens and several top significant clusters. A later analysis showed that HLA-associated TCR beta chains had undergone more clonal expansion than equally common others.

The chain combines TRBV4-2 with TRBJ2-1; 10 nucleotides align to TRBD1. The sample was PBMCs. The receptor was derived from a woman younger than 45 in good health and CMV-seronegative. In nucleotides, the CDR3 is TGTGCCAGCAGCCAAGATAGGACAGGGGGTCGGAATGAGCAGTTCTTC. This translates into CASSQDRTGGRNEQFF.